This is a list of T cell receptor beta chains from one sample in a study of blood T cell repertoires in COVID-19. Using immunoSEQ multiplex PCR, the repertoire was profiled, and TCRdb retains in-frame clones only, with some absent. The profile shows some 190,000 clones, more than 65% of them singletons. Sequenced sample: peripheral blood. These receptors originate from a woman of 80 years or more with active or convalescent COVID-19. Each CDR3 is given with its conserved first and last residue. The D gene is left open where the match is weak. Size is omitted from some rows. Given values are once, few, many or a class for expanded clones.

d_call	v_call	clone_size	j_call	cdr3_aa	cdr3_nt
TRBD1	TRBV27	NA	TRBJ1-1	CASRGTAGGTEAFF	TGTGCCAGCAGAGGGACAGCGGGCGGCACTGAAGCTTTCTTT
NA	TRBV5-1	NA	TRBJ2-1	CASSPALSSYNEQFF	TGCGCCAGCAGCCCTGCACTGAGCTCCTACAATGAGCAGTTCTTC
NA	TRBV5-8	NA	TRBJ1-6	CASSFRGVPLHF	TGTGCCAGCAGCTTCCGCGGGGTTCCCCTCCACTTT
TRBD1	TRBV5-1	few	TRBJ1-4	CASRRTGTNEKLFF	TGCGCCAGCCGTCGGACAGGGACTAATGAAAAACTGTTTTTT
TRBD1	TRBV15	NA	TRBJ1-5	CATSSHGTANQPQHF	TGTGCCACCAGCAGTCACGGGACAGCCAATCAGCCCCAGCATTTT
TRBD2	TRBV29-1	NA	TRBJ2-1	CSVGGLAGGGDEQFF	TGCAGCGTTGGGGGACTAGCGGGAGGGGGTGATGAGCAGTTCTTC
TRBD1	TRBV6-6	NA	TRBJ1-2	CASSYAQQGGYGYTF	TGTGCCAGCAGTTACGCCCAACAGGGGGGCTATGGCTACACCTTC
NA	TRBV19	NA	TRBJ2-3	CASSATGSTDTQYF	TGTGCCAGTAGTGCCACAGGGAGCACAGATACGCAGTATTTT
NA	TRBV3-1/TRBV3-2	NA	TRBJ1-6	CASSRPEGLGNSPLHF	TGTGCCAGCAGCCGGCCGGAGGGGCTAGGGAATTCACCCCTCCACTTT
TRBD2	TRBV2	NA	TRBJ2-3	CASSYLAGGPDTQYF	TGTGCCAGCAGTTACCTAGCGGGAGGGCCAGATACGCAGTATTTT
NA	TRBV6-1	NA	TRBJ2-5	CASSDVETQYF	TGTGCCAGCAGTGACGTAGAGACCCAGTACTTC
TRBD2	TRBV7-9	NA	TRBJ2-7	CASSLGAGVIHEQYF	TGTGCCAGCAGCTTAGGAGCGGGAGTGATCCACGAGCAGTACTTC
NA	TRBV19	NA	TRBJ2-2	CASSNLAGQTGELFF	TGTGCCAGTAGTAATTTGGCAGGGCAGACCGGGGAGCTGTTTTTT
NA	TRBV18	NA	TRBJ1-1	CASSPLEGRDTEAFF	TGTGCCAGCTCACCACTGGAAGGGAGGGACACTGAAGCTTTCTTT